Sequencing of this T cell receptor beta chain was carried out in a study of cytomegalovirus exposure and HLA in healthy donors. Study-wide results and caveats: In an earlier analysis, about 87% or about 30%: the productive usage of most TCR beta V segments. Reportedly, diagnosis of cytomegalovirus status by the classifier showed high specificity and sensitivity.

A note on this clone: What it binds is not known.

CDR1 SGHVS and CDR2 FQNEAQ come from the germline V gene. The CDR3 is made up of 16 amino acids. V lost 0 bases and J 8 bases, leaving 17 bases between the germline ends. The PCR had 60 Vbeta and 13 Jbeta primers. Only in-frame clones appear in the TCRdb table, and some are missing; sequencing was by immunoSEQ multiplex PCR. In the table there are approximately 190,000 clones, around 87% of which are singletons. The source is a man aged 30 to 45 in good health and CMV-seronegative. Specimen: PBMCs. This chain joins TRBV7-8 and TRBJ2-1, with a possible D match to TRBD2 (6 bases). The DNA for the CDR3 is TGTGCCAGCAGCTTAGCGGGCCCGGGAGACGGACATGAGCAGTTCTTC. This codes for CASSLAGPGDGHEQFF.